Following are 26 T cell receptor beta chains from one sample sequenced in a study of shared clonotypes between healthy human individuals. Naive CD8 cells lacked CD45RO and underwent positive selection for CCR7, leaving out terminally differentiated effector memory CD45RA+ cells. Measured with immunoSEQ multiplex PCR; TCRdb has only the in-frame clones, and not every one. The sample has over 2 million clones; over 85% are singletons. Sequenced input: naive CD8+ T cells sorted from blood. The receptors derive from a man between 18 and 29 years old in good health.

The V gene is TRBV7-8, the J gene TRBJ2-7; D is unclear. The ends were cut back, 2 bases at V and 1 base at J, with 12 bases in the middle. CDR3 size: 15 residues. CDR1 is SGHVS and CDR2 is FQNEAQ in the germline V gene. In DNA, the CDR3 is TGTGCCAGCAGCTTAAGTGCCGAGGAGTCCTACGAGCAGTACTTC. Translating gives CASSLSAEESYEQYF.

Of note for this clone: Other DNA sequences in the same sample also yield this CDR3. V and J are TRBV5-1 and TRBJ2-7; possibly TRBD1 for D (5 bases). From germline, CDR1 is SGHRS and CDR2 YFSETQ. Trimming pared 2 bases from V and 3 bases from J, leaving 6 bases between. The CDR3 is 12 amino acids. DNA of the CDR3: TGCGCCAGCAGCTTCGACAGCTACGAGCAGTACTTC. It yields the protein CASSFDSYEQYF. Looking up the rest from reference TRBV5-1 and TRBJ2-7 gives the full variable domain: KAGVTQTPRYLIKTRGQQVTLSCSPISGHRSVSWYQQTPGQGLQFLFEYFSETQRNKGNFPGRFSGRQFSNSRSEMNVSTLELGDSALYLCASSFDSYEQYFGPGTRLTVT.

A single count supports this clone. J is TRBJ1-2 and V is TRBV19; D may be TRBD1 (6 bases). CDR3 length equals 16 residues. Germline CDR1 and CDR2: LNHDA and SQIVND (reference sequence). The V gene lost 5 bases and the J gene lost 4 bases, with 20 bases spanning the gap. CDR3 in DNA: TGTGCCAGTAGTTCCGCCGTGGGGGCGCCTACCTATGGCTACACCTTC. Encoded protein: CASSSAVGAPTYGYTF.

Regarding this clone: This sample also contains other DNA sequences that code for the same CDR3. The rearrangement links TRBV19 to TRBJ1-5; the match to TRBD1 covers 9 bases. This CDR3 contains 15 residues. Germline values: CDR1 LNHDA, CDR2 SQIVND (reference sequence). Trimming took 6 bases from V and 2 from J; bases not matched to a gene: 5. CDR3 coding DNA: TGTGCCAGTAGGCGGGACAGGGAGGGCAATCAGCCCCAGCATTTT. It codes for CASRRDREGNQPQHF.

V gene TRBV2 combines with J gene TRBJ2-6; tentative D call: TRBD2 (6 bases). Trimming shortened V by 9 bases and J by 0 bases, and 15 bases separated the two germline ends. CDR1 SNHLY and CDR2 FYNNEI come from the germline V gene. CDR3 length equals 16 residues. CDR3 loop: CASAGPSISGANVLTF. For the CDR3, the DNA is TGTGCCAGTGCGGGGCCTAGCATCTCTGGGGCCAACGTCCTGACTTTC. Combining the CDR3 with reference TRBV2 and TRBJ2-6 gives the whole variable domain EPEVTQTPSHQVTQMGQEVILRCVPISNHLYFYWYRQILGQKVEFLVSFYNNEISEKSEIFDDQFSVERPDGSNFTLKIRSTKLEDSAMYFCASAGPSISGANVLTFGAGSRLTVL.

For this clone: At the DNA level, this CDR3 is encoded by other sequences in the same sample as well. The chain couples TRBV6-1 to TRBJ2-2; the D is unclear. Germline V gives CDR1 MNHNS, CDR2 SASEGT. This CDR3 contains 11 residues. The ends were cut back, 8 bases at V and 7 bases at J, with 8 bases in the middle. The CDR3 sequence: CASSRIGELFF. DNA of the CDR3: TGTGCCAGCTCCAGGATCGGGGAGCTGTTTTTT.

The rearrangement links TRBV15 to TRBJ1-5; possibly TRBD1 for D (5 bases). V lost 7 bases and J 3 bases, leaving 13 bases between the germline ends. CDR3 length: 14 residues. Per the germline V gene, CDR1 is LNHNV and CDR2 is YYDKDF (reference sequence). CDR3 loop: CATKQGRTNQPQHF. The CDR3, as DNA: TGTGCCACCAAGCAGGGACGAACCAATCAGCCCCAGCATTTT.

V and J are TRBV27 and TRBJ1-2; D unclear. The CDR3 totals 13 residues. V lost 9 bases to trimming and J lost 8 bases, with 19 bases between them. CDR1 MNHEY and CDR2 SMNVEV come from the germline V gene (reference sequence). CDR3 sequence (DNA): TGTGCCAGTCAAGGGCTGGAGGGCTACGGCTACACCTTC. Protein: CASQGLEGYGYTF.

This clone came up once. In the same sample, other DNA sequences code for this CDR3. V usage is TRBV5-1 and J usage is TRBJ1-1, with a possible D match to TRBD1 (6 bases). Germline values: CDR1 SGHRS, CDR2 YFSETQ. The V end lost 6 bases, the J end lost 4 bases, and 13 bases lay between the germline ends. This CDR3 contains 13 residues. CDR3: CASTFGGATEAFF. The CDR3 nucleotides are TGCGCCAGCACCTTCGGGGGGGCCACTGAAGCTTTCTTT.

CDR3 amino acids: CASSAPPTEAFF. As DNA, the CDR3 is TGTGCCAGTAGTGCGCCCCCCACTGAAGCTTTCTTT. This chain joins TRBV19 and TRBJ1-1; D unresolved. V lost 5 bases and J lost 4, with 8 bases in between. The CDR3 loop spans 12 amino acids. Germline V gene lookup returns CDR1 LNHDA and CDR2 SQIVND (reference sequence).

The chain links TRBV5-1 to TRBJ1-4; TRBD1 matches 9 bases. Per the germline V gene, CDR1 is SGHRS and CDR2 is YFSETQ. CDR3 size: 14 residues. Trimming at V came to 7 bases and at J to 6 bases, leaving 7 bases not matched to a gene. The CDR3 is CASGLDRGDEKLFF. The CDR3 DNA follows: TGCGCCAGCGGGTTGGACAGGGGCGATGAAAAACTGTTTTTT.

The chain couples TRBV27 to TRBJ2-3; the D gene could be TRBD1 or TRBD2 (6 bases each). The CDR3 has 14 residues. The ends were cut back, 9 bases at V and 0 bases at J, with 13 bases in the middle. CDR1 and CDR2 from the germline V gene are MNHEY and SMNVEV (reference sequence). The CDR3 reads CASTGGLSTDTQYF. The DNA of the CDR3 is TGTGCCAGTACTGGGGGGCTAAGCACAGATACGCAGTATTTT.

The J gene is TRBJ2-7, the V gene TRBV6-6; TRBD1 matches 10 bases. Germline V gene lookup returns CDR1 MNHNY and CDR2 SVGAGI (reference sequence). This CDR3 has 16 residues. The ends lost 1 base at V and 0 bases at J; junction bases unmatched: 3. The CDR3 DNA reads TGTGCCAGCAGTTACTGGGACAGGGGAGACTCCTACGAGCAGTACTTC. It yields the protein CASSYWDRGDSYEQYF.

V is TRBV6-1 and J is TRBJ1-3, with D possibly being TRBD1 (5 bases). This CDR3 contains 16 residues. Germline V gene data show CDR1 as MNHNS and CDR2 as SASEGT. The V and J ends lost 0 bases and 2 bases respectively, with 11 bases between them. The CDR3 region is CASSEARQGAGNTIYF. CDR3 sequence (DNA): TGTGCCAGCAGTGAAGCACGTCAGGGTGCTGGAAACACCATATATTTT.

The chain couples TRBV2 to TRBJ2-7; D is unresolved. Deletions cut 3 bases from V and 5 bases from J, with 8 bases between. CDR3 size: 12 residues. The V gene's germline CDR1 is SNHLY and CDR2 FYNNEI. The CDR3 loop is CASSDTSNEQYF. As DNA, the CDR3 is TGTGCCAGCAGTGACACATCCAACGAGCAGTACTTC.

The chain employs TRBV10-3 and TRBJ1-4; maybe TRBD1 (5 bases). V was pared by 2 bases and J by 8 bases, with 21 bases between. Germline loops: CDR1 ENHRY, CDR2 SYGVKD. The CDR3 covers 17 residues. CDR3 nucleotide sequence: TGTGCCATCAGTGAGACGGGACCCCTTTCTGAGGGCGAAAAACTGTTTTTT. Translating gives CAISETGPLSEGEKLFF.

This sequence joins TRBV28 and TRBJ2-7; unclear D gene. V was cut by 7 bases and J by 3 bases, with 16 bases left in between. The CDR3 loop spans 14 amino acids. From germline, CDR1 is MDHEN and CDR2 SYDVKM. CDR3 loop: CASNSGHSFYEQYF. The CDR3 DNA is TGTGCCAGCAATTCCGGTCACAGTTTCTACGAGCAGTACTTC.

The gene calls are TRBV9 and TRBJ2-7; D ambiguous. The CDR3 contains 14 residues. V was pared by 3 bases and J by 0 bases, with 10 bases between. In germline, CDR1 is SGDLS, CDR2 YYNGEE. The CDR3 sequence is CASSAYPSSYEQYF. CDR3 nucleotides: TGTGCCAGCAGCGCTTATCCGAGCTCCTACGAGCAGTACTTC. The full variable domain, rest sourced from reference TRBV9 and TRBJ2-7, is DSGVTQTPKHLITATGQRVTLRCSPRSGDLSVYWYQQSLDQGLQFLIQYYNGEERAKGNILERFSAQQFPDLHSELNLSSLELGDSALYFCASSAYPSSYEQYFGPGTRLTVT.

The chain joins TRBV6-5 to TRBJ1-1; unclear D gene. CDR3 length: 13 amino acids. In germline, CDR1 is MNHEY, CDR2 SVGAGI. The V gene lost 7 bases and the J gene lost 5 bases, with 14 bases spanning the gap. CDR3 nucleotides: TGTGCCAGCACCCACTGGGCGGGGACTGAAGCTTTCTTT. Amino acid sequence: CASTHWAGTEAFF.

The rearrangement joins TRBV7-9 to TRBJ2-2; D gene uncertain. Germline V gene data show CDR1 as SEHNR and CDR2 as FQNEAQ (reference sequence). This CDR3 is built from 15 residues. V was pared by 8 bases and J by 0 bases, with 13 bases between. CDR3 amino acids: CASDLLGSNTGELFF. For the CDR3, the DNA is TGTGCCAGCGATCTCCTAGGGTCGAACACCGGGGAGCTGTTTTTT. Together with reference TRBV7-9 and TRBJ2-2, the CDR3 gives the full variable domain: DTGVSQNPRHKITKRGQNVTFRCDPISEHNRLYWYRQTLGQGPEFLTYFQNEAQLEKSRLLSDRFSAERPKGSFSTLEIQRTEQGDSAMYLCASDLLGSNTGELFFGEGSRLTVL.

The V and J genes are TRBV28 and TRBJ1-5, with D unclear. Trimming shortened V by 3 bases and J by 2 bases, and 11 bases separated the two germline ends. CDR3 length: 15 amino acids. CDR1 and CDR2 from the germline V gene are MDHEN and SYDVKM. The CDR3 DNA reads TGTGCCAGCAGTTTTAGCCTCGGGGGCAATCAGCCCCAGCATTTT. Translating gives CASSFSLGGNQPQHF.

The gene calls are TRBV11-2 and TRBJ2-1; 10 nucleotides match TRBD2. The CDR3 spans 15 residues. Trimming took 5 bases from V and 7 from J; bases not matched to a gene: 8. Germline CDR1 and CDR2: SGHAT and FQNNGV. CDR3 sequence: CASSPLAGERNEQFF. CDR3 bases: TGTGCCAGCAGCCCCCTAGCGGGAGAAAGGAATGAGCAGTTCTTC.

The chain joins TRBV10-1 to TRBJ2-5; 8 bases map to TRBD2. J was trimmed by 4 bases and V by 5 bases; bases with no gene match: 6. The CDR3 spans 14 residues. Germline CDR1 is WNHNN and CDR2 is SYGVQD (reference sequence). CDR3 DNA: TGCGCCAGCAGTTTCTCCACTAGCGGAGAGACCCAGTACTTC. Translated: CASSFSTSGETQYF.

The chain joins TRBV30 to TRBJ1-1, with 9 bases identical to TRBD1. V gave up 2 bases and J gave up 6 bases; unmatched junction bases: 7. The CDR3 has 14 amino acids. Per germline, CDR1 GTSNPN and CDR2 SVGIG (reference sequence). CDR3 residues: CAWSHGQGLAEAFF. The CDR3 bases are TGTGCCTGGAGTCACGGACAGGGGCTCGCTGAAGCTTTCTTT.

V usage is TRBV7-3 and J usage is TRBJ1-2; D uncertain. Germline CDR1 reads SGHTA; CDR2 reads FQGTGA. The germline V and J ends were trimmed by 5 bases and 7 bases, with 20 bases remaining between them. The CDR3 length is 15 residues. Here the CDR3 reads CASSPSTVSVSGYTF. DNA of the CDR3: TGTGCCAGCAGCCCGTCTACAGTGTCAGTTTCTGGCTACACCTTC. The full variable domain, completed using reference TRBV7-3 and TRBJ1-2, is GAGVSQTPSNKVTEKGKYVELRCDPISGHTALYWYRQSLGQGPEFLIYFQGTGAADDSGLPNDRFFAVRPEGSVSTLKIQRTERGDSAVYLCASSPSTVSVSGYTFGSGTRLTVV.

For the CDR3, the DNA is TGTGCCTGGAGTGTTGGGGACGCAAGGCTGTACTTC. Amino acid sequence: CAWSVGDARLYF. The chain employs TRBV30 and TRBJ2-7, with D perhaps matching TRBD1 or TRBD2 (5 bases each). The CDR3 runs to 12 residues. Trimming shortened V by 0 bases and J by 12 bases, and 15 bases separated the two germline ends. Germline loops: CDR1 GTSNPN, CDR2 SVGIG (reference sequence).